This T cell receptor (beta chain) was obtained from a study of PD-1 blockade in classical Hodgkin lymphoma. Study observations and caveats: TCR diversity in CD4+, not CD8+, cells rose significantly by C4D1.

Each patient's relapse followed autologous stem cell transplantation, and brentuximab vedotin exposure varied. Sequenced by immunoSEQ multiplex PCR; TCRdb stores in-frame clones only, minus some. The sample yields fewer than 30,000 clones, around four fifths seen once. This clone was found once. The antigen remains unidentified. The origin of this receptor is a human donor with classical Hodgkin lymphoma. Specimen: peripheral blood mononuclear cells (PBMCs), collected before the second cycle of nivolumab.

CDR3 amino acids: CASRGGSRGEQYV. Here the CDR3 DNA reads TGTGCCAGCAGAGGGGGATCCAGGGGCGAGCAGTACGTC. The genes are TRBV6-1 and TRBJ2-7; TRBD1 might be the D (6 bases). Looked up from germline, CDR1 is MNHNS and CDR2 is SASEGT. The CDR3 is 13 residues long. V was shortened by 6 bases and J by 6 bases, with 15 bases between the two germline ends.